This T cell receptor beta chain was captured by sequencing in a study of T cell clonality in common variable immunodeficiency. From germline, CDR1 is DFQATT and CDR2 SNEGSKA (reference sequence). The CDR3 consists of 15 residues. V shed 5 bases and J 7 bases; nucleotides not matched to a gene: 8. The study, taken as a whole, reports: TCRbeta clonality was increased in CVID versus healthy controls.

Clones were sequenced by immunoSEQ multiplex PCR, and TCRdb holds only the in-frame ones, with some missing. The repertoire has some 54,000 clones, none seen only once; the ten largest take approximately 2%. Both groups were predominantly of Caucasian heritage. This clone was counted at least ten times. The antigen remains undetermined. The read ends 3 residues early relative to the CDR3; the germline J gene fills the gap. The rearrangement joins TRBV20-1 to TRBJ2-2; 12 nucleotides align to TRBD2. The sample taken for sequencing was peripheral blood mononuclear cells. This clonotype was obtained from a person aged 18 to 70 in good health. The CDR3 spells CSAFVTSGGIGELFF. The sequenced CDR3 bases are TGCAGTGCTTTTGTTACTAGCGGGGGGATCGGGGAG.